This T cell receptor (beta chain) was captured by sequencing in a study of blood T cell repertoires in COVID-19. Study-wide background: The samples span acute and convalescent COVID-19 from the United States, Italy and Spain. The cDNA or gDNA used as material had been derived from T cells, B-cell-depleted T cells, or PBMCs.

V was clipped by 2 bases and J by 3 bases; unmatched bases: 4. The CDR3 extends over 14 amino acids. The germline V gene has CDR1 SGDLS and CDR2 YYNGEE. Authors' processing steps: Nucleated cell number was recorded as an estimate derived from reference gene primer amplification. The table came from immunoSEQ multiplex PCR; TCRdb's copy has only in-frame clones and leaves some out. For V, J and clone size, that table is used; D and trimming come from the DNA. The sample records 250,000 to 300,000 clones, 90% being singletons. Points on this clone: The identical CDR3 is also encoded by other nucleotide sequences in the sample.

This TCR was sampled from a woman aged 40-49 years with acute or convalescent COVID-19. The sample comprised peripheral blood. The chain employs TRBV9 and TRBJ2-5; 7 bases are shared with TRBD2. The CDR3 loop reads CASSVGSGEETQYF. Here the CDR3 DNA reads TGTGCCAGCAGCGTGGGGAGCGGGGAAGAGACCCAGTACTTC.